A selection of T cell receptor beta chains follows, all from one sample in a study of blood T cell repertoires in COVID-19. TCRdb's table, derived via immunoSEQ multiplex PCR, lists solely in-frame clones and lacks some. This sample yields 170,000 or so clones, of which about 86% are seen a single time; approximately 0.88% belongs to the top ten. Sequencing was done on a sample of peripheral blood. These receptors all come from a woman between 18 and 29 years old who had recovered from COVID-19. Both conserved end residues are part of each CDR3. A D gene is named only where the DNA matches it firmly.

d_call j_call v_call cdr3_nt cdr3_aa
NA TRBJ1-5 TRBV15 TGTGCCACCAGCAGAGCCCCCTCCGTCCAAATCTATAGCAATCAGCCCCAGCATTTT CATSRAPSVQIYSNQPQHF
TRBD1 TRBJ1-2 TRBV9 TGTGCCAGCAGCGTATGGGGGACAGCAGCCTATGGCTACACCTTC CASSVWGTAAYGYTF
NA TRBJ1-6 TRBV6-4 TGTGCCAGCAGTGTACAGGTATGTGTCTCCTATAATTCACCCCTCCACTTT CASSVQVCVSYNSPLHF
TRBD1 TRBJ1-6 TRBV18 TGTGCCAGCTCACCGCGGGACAGCAATTCACCCCTCCACTTT CASSPRDSNSPLHF
NA TRBJ1-5 TRBV6-1 TGTGCCAGCAGAGACAGAGCCTTGAATCAGCCCCAGCATTTT CASRDRALNQPQHF
TRBD2 TRBJ2-1 TRBV4-3 TGCGCCAGCAGCCAAGATCCGGCGGGAGGGCCGAATGAGCAGTTCTTC CASSQDPAGGPNEQFF
TRBD2 TRBJ2-1 TRBV4-1 TGCGCCAGCAGCCGCGGAGGCGGGACTAGCGGGGGGCGTGAGCAGTTCTTC CASSRGGGTSGGREQFF
TRBD1 TRBJ1-3 TRBV7-6 TGTGCCAGCAGCCCCCACAGGGGGCTCGATGGAAACACCATATATTTT CASSPHRGLDGNTIYF
NA TRBJ2-7 TRBV27 TGTGCCAGTAGGCGGGACGGAGCCTACGAGCAGTACTTC CASRRDGAYEQYF
NA TRBJ1-2 TRBV6-5 TGTGCCAGCACCAGGGACTACTATGGCTACACCTTC CASTRDYYGYTF